Shown below are 29 T cell receptor beta chains from a single sample sequenced in a study of shared T cell receptors in the human thymus. Sequencing used immunoSEQ multiplex PCR; TCRdb keeps in-frame clones, though not all of them. The table lists about 380,000 clones, 95% of them singletons, with approximately 0.02% in the top ten. Sequences were obtained from thymocytes. The receptors were gathered from a human donor.

In this sample, this clone turned up once. The rearrangement uses TRBV15 and TRBJ1-4, with D perhaps TRBD1 (5 bases). This CDR3 spans 17 amino acids. V lost 4 bases to trimming and J lost 2 bases, with 17 bases between them. Germline CDR1 and CDR2: LNHNV and YYDKDF (reference sequence). In nucleotides, the CDR3 is TGTGCCACCAGCAAACCCTCCGTTAACAGGACTAATGAAAAACTGTTTTTT. The encoded protein is CATSKPSVNRTNEKLFF. Based on the CDR3 plus reference TRBV15 and TRBJ1-4, the full variable domain is DAMVIQNPRYQVTQFGKPVTLSCSQTLNHNVMYWYQQKSSQAPKLLFHYYDKDFNNEADTPDNFQSRRPNTSFCFLDIRSPGLGDTAMYLCATSKPSVNRTNEKLFFGSGTQLSVL.

This chain connects TRBV14 to TRBJ2-7, with 7 bases aligning to TRBD1. Losses at the gene ends were 4 bases for V and 4 bases for J; bases not matched to a gene: 13. CDR1 is SGHDN and CDR2 is FVKESK in the germline V gene. The CDR3 runs to 16 residues. CDR3 residues: CASSLKSRDRPYEQYF. In DNA form, the CDR3 reads TGTGCCAGCAGCCTGAAAAGCCGGGACAGACCGTACGAGCAGTACTTC.

V usage is TRBV7-2 and J usage is TRBJ1-3; the D gene is possibly TRBD1 (6 bases). The germline V gene has CDR1 SGHTA and CDR2 FQGNSA. The CDR3 is 14 residues long. V gave up 5 bases and J gave up 2 bases, with 10 bases separating them. The CDR3: CASSPRGPGNTIYF. The CDR3, as DNA: TGTGCCAGCAGCCCACGGGGGCCTGGAAACACCATATATTTT.

The chain couples TRBV18 to TRBJ1-1; D might be TRBD1 (5 bases). Looked up from germline, CDR1 is KGHSH and CDR2 is LQKENI. The CDR3 contains 14 residues. The ends were cut back, 3 bases at V and 1 base at J, with 9 bases in the middle. The CDR3 DNA reads as TGTGCCAGCTCACCCATCGACAGGAACACTGAAGCTTTCTTT. It specifies CASSPIDRNTEAFF.

The chain employs TRBV14 and TRBJ1-2; no definite D call. V dropped 1 base and J dropped 0 bases, with 12 bases sitting between them. The germline V gene encodes CDR1 SGHDN and CDR2 FVKESK. This CDR3 contains 16 residues. The CDR3 nucleotides read TGTGCCAGCAGCCAAGCTATTCAGAAGTCTAACTATGGCTACACCTTC. Translated: CASSQAIQKSNYGYTF.

The V and J genes are TRBV6-5 and TRBJ2-7; a weak D match, TRBD2 (5 bases). This CDR3 has 15 residues. In germline, CDR1 is MNHEY, CDR2 SVGAGI. V lost 2 bases to trimming and J lost 8 bases, with 19 bases between them. CDR3 in DNA: TGTGCCAGCAGTTACGGCGACTATGCGGTCTATCAGCAGTACTTC. Translation gives CASSYGDYAVYQQYF.

The CDR3 protein is CASSLAGTDNEKLFF. CDR3 sequence (DNA): TGTGCCAGCAGCTTGGCCGGGACAGATAATGAAAAACTGTTTTTT. The chain is built from TRBV7-9 and TRBJ1-4; TRBD1 matches at 7 bases. The trim removed 3 bases at V and 4 bases at J, leaving 5 bases unmatched. Germline loops: CDR1 SEHNR, CDR2 FQNEAQ (reference sequence). CDR3 length equals 15 residues.

The J gene is TRBJ2-7, the V gene TRBV2, with unresolved D. V shed 3 bases and J shed 2 bases, with 11 bases lying between them. Germline values: CDR1 SNHLY, CDR2 FYNNEI. CDR3 length: 14 amino acids. The CDR3 loop reads CASSDLGYTYEQYF. CDR3 coding DNA: TGTGCCAGCAGTGATCTAGGATACACCTACGAGCAGTACTTC.

This clone was recorded only once. This chain connects TRBV14 to TRBJ1-4; no definite D call. Trimming shortened V by 0 bases and J by 11 bases, and 10 bases separated the two germline ends. CDR3 length: 13 residues. Germline V gene data show CDR1 as SGHDN and CDR2 as FVKESK. CDR3 bases: TGTGCCAGCAGCCAAGATCTGCGGAAGAAACTGTTTTTT. It yields the protein CASSQDLRKKLFF.

The chain carries TRBV5-5 and TRBJ1-2; D may be TRBD1 (5 bases). CDR3 length: 14 residues. V was clipped by 2 bases and J by 2 bases, with 10 bases between them. In germline, CDR1 is SGHKS, CDR2 YYEKEE (reference sequence). This CDR3 is CASSFRRQNYGYTF. CDR3 DNA: TGTGCCAGCAGCTTCCGTCGACAGAACTATGGCTACACCTTC.

V gene TRBV5-1 combines with J gene TRBJ2-3; 9 bases agree with TRBD2. After removal of 1 base from V and 4 bases from J, the junction contained 7 bases not matched to a gene. Germline loops: CDR1 SGHRS, CDR2 YFSETQ. This CDR3 region has 16 residues. CDR3 sequence reads: CASSLIGSGSSDTQYF. Here the CDR3 DNA reads TGCGCCAGCAGCTTGATCGGTAGCGGGAGTTCAGATACGCAGTATTTT.

The V call is TRBV28, the J call TRBJ1-4; no definite D call. This CDR3 contains 17 residues. V shed 2 bases and J shed 0 bases, with 13 bases lying between them. Germline-derived CDR1 and CDR2 are MDHEN and SYDVKM. The CDR3: CASSLTLGSPTNEKLFF. The CDR3 nucleotides are TGTGCCAGCAGTTTAACTCTCGGGTCTCCAACTAATGAAAAACTGTTTTTT.

The chain recombines TRBV19 with TRBJ2-6; D tentatively fits TRBD1 or TRBD2 (6 bases each). Germline-derived CDR1 and CDR2 are LNHDA and SQIVND (reference sequence). There are 19 residues in the CDR3. Deletions cut 1 base from V and 0 bases from J, with 16 bases between. CDR3 DNA sequence: TGTGCCAGTAGTATAGGGTACAGGGAGGCCCTCTCTGGGGCCAACGTCCTGACTTTC. Translating it yields CASSIGYREALSGANVLTF.

This chain uses TRBV6-5 with TRBJ2-7; 11 positions match TRBD2. V lost 5 bases and J lost 3; bases outside the gene matches: 6. The CDR3 has 15 amino acids. Per germline, CDR1 MNHEY and CDR2 SVGAGI. CDR3 in DNA: TGTGCCAGCAGTCCCGGGACTAGCGGTCTCTACGAGCAGTACTTC. Residues: CASSPGTSGLYEQYF.

The chain links TRBV29-1 to TRBJ1-1; D possibly corresponds to TRBD1 (6 bases). V lost 4 bases and J 1 base, leaving 16 bases between the germline ends. CDR3 length equals 15 residues. Germline V lookup: CDR1 SQVTM, CDR2 ANQGSEA. The CDR3 sequence is CSVVSEQGQNTEAFF. The DNA for the CDR3 is TGCAGCGTTGTCTCCGAGCAGGGGCAGAACACTGAAGCTTTCTTT.

The chain is built from TRBV7-9 and TRBJ1-5; D call uncertain. The CDR3 has 16 amino acids. Trimming cost V 7 bases and J 1 base, with 17 bases left between them. The V gene's germline CDR1 is SEHNR and CDR2 FQNEAQ (reference sequence). The CDR3 loop reads CASIHLAGVSNQPQHF. DNA for the CDR3: TGTGCCAGCATCCACCTGGCTGGGGTAAGCAATCAGCCCCAGCATTTT.

The CDR3 nucleotides are TGTGCCACCAGCAAAACCCCCGGGACAGGGGGTCACAATGAGCAGTTCTTC. Residues: CATSKTPGTGGHNEQFF. V gene TRBV15 combines with J gene TRBJ2-1; 11 bases align to TRBD1. The CDR3 loop spans 17 amino acids. V trimming: 4 bases; J trimming: 5 bases; junction bases outside the gene matches: 10. The germline CDR1 and CDR2 sequences are LNHNV and YYDKDF (reference sequence). Filled out from reference TRBV15 and TRBJ2-1, the complete variable domain reads DAMVIQNPRYQVTQFGKPVTLSCSQTLNHNVMYWYQQKSSQAPKLLFHYYDKDFNNEADTPDNFQSRRPNTSFCFLDIRSPGLGDTAMYLCATSKTPGTGGHNEQFFGPGTRLTVL.

The chain joins TRBV7-4 to TRBJ2-2; 7 bases map to TRBD2. With V trimmed by 0 bases and J by 3 bases, 1 base remained unmatched. This CDR3 contains 15 residues. Germline CDR1 is SGHVT and CDR2 is SQSDAQ. This CDR3 reads CASSLATSDTGELFF. The CDR3 DNA follows: TGTGCCAGCAGCTTAGCCACTAGCGACACCGGGGAGCTGTTTTTT.

V is TRBV5-4 and J is TRBJ1-1, with D possibly matching TRBD1 (5 bases). The CDR3 covers 15 residues. The germline CDR1 and CDR2 sequences are SGHNT and YYREEE (reference sequence). V dropped 4 bases and J dropped 1 base, with 14 bases sitting between them. CDR3 nucleotides: TGTGCCAGCAGCCCTTTTCGGGACGGGAACACTGAAGCTTTCTTT. Amino acids: CASSPFRDGNTEAFF.

The V gene is TRBV11-2, the J gene TRBJ2-1; 9 bases are a match to TRBD2. CDR1 is SGHAT and CDR2 is FQNNGV in the germline V gene. CDR3 length equals 18 residues. With V trimmed by 5 bases and J by 0 bases, 11 bases remained unmatched. The CDR3 DNA reads TGTGCCAGCAGCCCCCGGGCGAATAGCGGGAGCTCCTACAATGAGCAGTTCTTC. It translates to CASSPRANSGSSYNEQFF. Filled out from reference TRBV11-2 and TRBJ2-1, the complete variable domain reads EAGVAQSPRYKIIEKRQSVAFWCNPISGHATLYWYQQILGQGPKLLIQFQNNGVVDDSQLPKDRFSAERLKGVDSTLKIQPAKLEDSAVYLCASSPRANSGSSYNEQFFGPGTRLTVL.

The chain links TRBV9 to TRBJ2-3; maybe TRBD1 (6 bases). This CDR3 has 14 amino acids. Deletions cut 5 bases from V and 1 base from J, with 11 bases between. In germline, CDR1 is SGDLS, CDR2 YYNGEE. CDR3: CASRLQGGTDTQYF. The CDR3 DNA is TGTGCCAGCAGACTACAGGGAGGCACAGATACGCAGTATTTT.

The V and J genes are TRBV28 and TRBJ1-5; TRBD1 might be the D (5 bases). The ends were cut back, 6 bases at V and 7 bases at J, with 10 bases in the middle. The CDR3 extends over 12 amino acids. Germline V lookup: CDR1 MDHEN, CDR2 SYDVKM. CDR3 in amino acids: CASRRGGQPQHF. DNA for the CDR3: TGTGCCAGCAGGAGGGGTGGGCAGCCCCAGCATTTT.

The chain is built from TRBV2 and TRBJ2-2; 7 nucleotides agree with TRBD2. The V gene's germline CDR1 is SNHLY and CDR2 FYNNEI. J was trimmed by 4 bases and V by 4 bases; bases with no gene match: 3. CDR3 length equals 14 residues. The CDR3 loop reads CASSGTGGTGELFF. The DNA for the CDR3 is TGTGCCAGCAGTGGGACGGGAGGCACCGGGGAGCTGTTTTTT.

Comment on this clone: Compared with germline, one end of the junction differs, possibly owing to a read error. The CDR3 DNA follows: TGTGCCTGGCGGCCCTTTGACCGGGACAGGTCCTTC. Residues: CAWRPFDRDRSF. The rearrangement links TRBV30 to TRBJ1-2; 8 bases align to TRBD1. There are 12 residues in the CDR3. From germline, CDR1 is GTSNPN and CDR2 SVGIG (reference sequence).

CDR3 residues: CAWSVLGTENSPLHF. Here the CDR3 DNA reads TGTGCCTGGAGTGTACTAGGGACGGAGAATTCACCCCTCCACTTT. This chain joins TRBV30 and TRBJ1-6; D might be TRBD1 (5 bases). The V gene's germline CDR1 is GTSNPN and CDR2 SVGIG (reference sequence). The CDR3 spans 15 residues. V gave up 0 bases and J gave up 7 bases, with 13 bases separating them.

V and J are TRBV16 and TRBJ2-2, with D uncertain. CDR1 is KGHSY, CDR2 FQNENV, per germline. The CDR3 extends over 13 amino acids. V lost 4 bases and J 6 bases, leaving 9 bases between the germline ends. The CDR3 sequence: CASSPNIPGELFF. The CDR3 bases are TGTGCCAGCAGCCCCAACATCCCCGGGGAGCTGTTTTTT.

V and J are TRBV4-2 and TRBJ1-1, with a weak D call TRBD1 (5 bases). Germline V gene sequence: CDR1 LGHNA, CDR2 YNFKEQ. Trimming cost V 0 bases and J 9 bases, with 14 bases left between them. The CDR3 contains 14 residues. The CDR3 nucleotides are TGTGCCAGCAGCCAAGATCGGTGGCAGGGTCAAGCTTTCTTT. Encoded protein: CASSQDRWQGQAFF.

The J gene is TRBJ2-7, the V gene TRBV7-2; 9 nucleotides agree with TRBD2. V shed 1 base, J shed 5 bases, and the junction held 3 bases outside the gene matches. Per germline, CDR1 SGHTA and CDR2 FQGNSA. This CDR3 is built from 14 residues. CDR3 in amino acids: CASSLVVAGDEQYF. CDR3 bases: TGTGCCAGCAGCTTAGTGGTAGCGGGAGACGAGCAGTACTTC.

V and J are TRBV28 and TRBJ1-2; D call uncertain. The germline V gene has CDR1 MDHEN and CDR2 SYDVKM. With 10 bases removed from V and 2 bases from J, the gap between germline ends came to 11 bases. CDR3 length: 12 residues. CDR3 sequence reads: CAIRHPNYGYTF. The CDR3 coding sequence is TGTGCCATCCGACACCCCAACTATGGCTACACCTTC.